The 29 T cell receptor beta chains reported below all come from one sample, sequenced in a study of glioma-infiltrating T cells. The iRepertoire nested amplicon-rescue multiplex PCR amplified TCR alpha and beta CDR3s from RNA. Using its own MiXCR run on the multiplex PCR reads, TCRdb lists one record per CDR3 protein. The profile shows more than 300,000 distinct CDR3 sequences, about two fifths of them singletons. The sample was glioma tissue, nonneoplastic brain tissue, or PBMCs (not recorded which). The receptors here all came from a human donor with low-grade glioma or glioblastoma, undergoing nonglioma brain surgery, or in good health (not recorded which).

Regarding this clonotype: One end of the junction fails to match germline, which may point to a read error. This chain's CDR3 is CASSFRRTGGGDTKNF. The CDR3 bases are TGTGCCAGCAGCTTCCGTCGGACAGGCGGAGGGGATACGAAGAATTTT. The J gene is TRBJ2-3, the V gene TRBV6-2 or TRBV6-3; weak D call: TRBD1 (7 bases). Germline CDR1 reads MNHEY; CDR2 reads SVGEGT. The CDR3 totals 16 residues.

On this clonotype: This sequence may be a read error, since a much larger clone differs from it by one base. The chain carries TRBV27 and TRBJ1-5, with 8 bases fitting TRBD1. Germline CDR1 is MNHEY and CDR2 is SMNVEV (reference sequence). With V trimmed by 3 bases and J by 5 bases, 6 bases remained unmatched. The CDR3 loop spans 15 amino acids. The CDR3 is CASSFLGQDDQPQHF. In DNA, the CDR3 is TGTGCCAGCAGTTTTTTGGGACAGGATGATCAGCCCCAGCATTTT.

This CDR3 reads CASKTIRDSYEQYF. The CDR3 bases are TGTGCCAGCAAGACTATTCGGGATAGCTACGAGCAGTACTTC. This chain uses TRBV2 with TRBJ2-7, with a weak D call TRBD2 (5 bases). Trimming cost V 7 bases and J 3 bases, with 16 bases left between them. This CDR3 comprises 14 residues. CDR1 is SNHLY, CDR2 FYNNEI, per germline.

This clonotype appeared once. The junction and the germline gene differ at one end; a read error may be behind it. The chain employs TRBV7-7 and TRBJ2-7; 9 bases are a match to TRBD2. CDR1 and CDR2 (germline): SSHAT, FNYEAQ (reference sequence). The CDR3 has 15 amino acids. CDR3 sequence: CASSTGTSPAEEQYF. CDR3 DNA sequence: TGTGCTAGCAGCACCGGGACTAGCCCGGCGGAGGAGCAGTACTTC.

This clonotype has a handful of counts. The germline gene is not matched at one end of the junction; a read error may be the cause. The chain recombines TRBV20-1 with TRBJ2-3; 7 bases are a match to TRBD1. The CDR3 spans 11 residues. Germline lookup yields CDR1 DFQATT and CDR2 SNEGSKA (reference sequence). CDR3 loop: CSASPRDSPLF. CDR3 DNA: TGCAGTGCTAGTCCCCGGGACAGTCCTTTATTT.

The V call is TRBV5-4, the J call TRBJ2-1; TRBD2 agrees at 10 bases. Germline CDR1 and CDR2: SGHNT and YYREEE (reference sequence). V lost 7 bases to trimming and J lost 6 bases; unmatched junction nucleotides: 10. The CDR3 is 15 residues long. This chain's CDR3 is CASHKAGGPGNEQFF. In DNA, the CDR3 is TGTGCCAGCCATAAAGCGGGAGGGCCGGGCAATGAGCAGTTCTTC.

The chain couples TRBV7-6 to TRBJ1-1; D ambiguous. The CDR3 consists of 12 residues. The germline V and J ends were trimmed by 1 base and 5 bases, with 5 bases remaining between them. In germline, CDR1 is SGHVS, CDR2 FNYEAQ. The CDR3, as DNA: TGTGCCAGCAGCTTAGACAGAACTGAAGCTTTCTTT. It encodes CASSLDRTEAFF.

The rearrangement joins TRBV27 to TRBJ1-5; D is possibly TRBD1 (5 bases). The CDR3 spans 14 residues. In germline, CDR1 is MNHEY, CDR2 SMNVEV (reference sequence). Trimming took off 3 bases at V and 4 bases at J, with 10 bases between the two ends. CDR3 protein: CASSLVRGNQPQHF. In DNA, the CDR3 is TGTGCCAGCAGTTTGGTCCGGGGGAATCAGCCCCAGCATTTT.

The gene calls are TRBV5-1 and TRBJ2-3; D gene ambiguous. V lost 4 bases, J lost 2 bases, and 11 bases lay in between. CDR1 and CDR2 (germline): SGHRS, YFSETQ. The CDR3 is made up of 14 amino acids. CDR3 sequence reads: CASSPLTVTDTQYF. The CDR3 DNA follows: TGCGCCAGCAGCCCTCTAACTGTCACAGATACGCAGTATTTT.

Concerning this clonotype: A much larger clone lies a single base off, so this may be a read error. The rearrangement uses TRBV15 and TRBJ1-5; D gene uncertain. V was pared by 0 bases and J by 4 bases, with 7 bases between. Germline V gene data show CDR1 as LNHNV and CDR2 as YYDKDF (reference sequence). The CDR3 extends over 14 amino acids. This CDR3 reads CATSRDLSNQPQHF. The CDR3 DNA is TGTGCCACCAGCAGAGATCTGAGTAATCAGCCCCAGCATTTT.

The chain combines TRBV4-1 with TRBJ1-6, with 10 bases matching TRBD1. This CDR3 spans 16 amino acids. The germline V gene has CDR1 MGHRA and CDR2 YSYEKL. V lost 2 bases and J lost 9; bases outside the gene matches: 7. CDR3 sequence (DNA): TGCGCCAGCAGCCAACCGGGACAGGGGCGAGGTTCACCCCTCCACTTT. Amino acids: CASSQPGQGRGSPLHF.

This clonotype occurred a few times. V usage is TRBV7-2 and J usage is TRBJ2-1; D is uncertain. CDR3 size: 12 residues. The V gene's germline CDR1 is SGHTA and CDR2 FQGNSA. V was clipped by 8 bases and J by 6 bases, with 11 bases between them. The DNA for the CDR3 is TGTGCCAGCCGTATAACCCCCAATGAGCAGTTCTTC. This codes for CASRITPNEQFF.

The V and J genes are TRBV19 and TRBJ1-1; tentatively, D is TRBD1 (6 bases). CDR1 and CDR2 from the germline V gene are LNHDA and SQIVND (reference sequence). The CDR3 consists of 13 residues. The CDR3 region has the DNA TGTGCTAGTCACACAGGGCGGTACACTGAAGCTTTCTTT. Amino acids: CASHTGRYTEAFF.

This clonotype was counted a few times. The gene calls are TRBV7-9 and TRBJ2-1; 8 nucleotides line up with TRBD2. CDR3 size: 16 residues. The trim removed 5 bases at V and 2 bases at J, leaving 8 bases unmatched. Germline V gene data show CDR1 as SEHNR and CDR2 as FQNEAQ (reference sequence). In DNA form, the CDR3 reads TGTGCCAGCAGCCCCTCACTAGCGGACACCTACAATGAGCAGTTCTTC. Its protein is CASSPSLADTYNEQFF.

This clonotype was counted between two and nine times. CDR3 loop: CSANLKGAGYGYTF. The CDR3, as DNA: TGCAGTGCTAATTTAAAGGGGGCTGGATATGGCTACACCTTC. The genes are TRBV20-1 and TRBJ1-2, with 7 bases matching TRBD1. This CDR3 is built from 14 residues. Germline CDR1 reads DFQATT; CDR2 reads SNEGSKA (reference sequence). The V and J ends lost 4 bases and 5 bases, in that order; junction bases with no gene match: 10.

The gene calls are TRBV13 and TRBJ2-7, with TRBD2 as a possible D gene (6 bases). This CDR3 comprises 12 residues. The V end lost 7 bases, the J end lost 5 bases, and 12 bases lay between the germline ends. The V gene's germline CDR1 is PRHDT and CDR2 FYEKMQ (reference sequence). The CDR3 sequence: CASTMGGNEQYF. In DNA form, the CDR3 reads TGTGCCAGCACAATGGGAGGAAACGAGCAGTACTTC.

This clonotype has just one count. This may be a read error: a much more frequent sequence differs by one nucleotide. The chain carries TRBV6-8 and TRBJ1-4; 10 bases line up with TRBD1. CDR1 and CDR2 from the germline V gene are MNHGY and SAAAGT. CDR3 size: 17 residues. The V segment lost 0 bases and the J segment 5 bases; nucleotides outside the gene matches: 6. CDR3 DNA sequence: TGTGCCAGCAGTTACTCCCATCGGACAGGGGGGAATGAAAAACTGTTTTTT. This sequence encodes CASSYSHRTGGNEKLFF.

Details on this clonotype: A much larger clone lies one base from this, so it may be a read error. The chain carries TRBV20-1 and TRBJ1-1; the match to TRBD1 covers 7 bases. Germline CDR1 reads DFQATT; CDR2 reads SNEGSKA (reference sequence). The CDR3 runs 14 residues. CDR3: CSVRGQGGHTEAFF. Here the CDR3 DNA reads TGCAGTGTTAGAGGGCAGGGGGGACACACTGAAGCTTTCTTT.

The V call is TRBV6-2 or TRBV6-3, the J call TRBJ2-5; possibly TRBD2 for D (6 bases). V was cut by 0 bases and J by 11 bases, with 25 bases left in between. CDR1 and CDR2 from the germline V gene are MNHEY and SVGEGT. The CDR3 contains 17 residues. CDR3 nucleotides: TGTGCCAGCAGTTACTCATTCACTAGCAGAGGCACAGATACGCAGTACTTC. This encodes CASSYSFTSRGTDTQYF.

This clonotype was seen repeatedly, ten times or more. This chain connects TRBV27 to TRBJ2-7; tentatively, D is TRBD1 or TRBD2 (7 bases each). Germline CDR1 MNHEY, CDR2 SMNVEV (reference sequence). The germline V and J ends were trimmed by 6 bases and 3 bases, with 15 bases remaining between them. The CDR3 covers 14 residues. This CDR3 reads CASSLTGEGYEQYF. The CDR3 DNA sequence: TGTGCCAGCAGCCTAACAGGGGAGGGCTACGAGCAGTACTTC.

This clonotype was counted a few times. The chain couples TRBV5-4 to TRBJ1-2; D remains ambiguous. The length of the CDR3 is 14 residues. Between the trimmed V and J ends, which lost 0 bases and 3 bases, there was a span of 9 bases. Per the germline V gene, CDR1 is SGHNT and CDR2 is YYREEE (reference sequence). The CDR3 reads CASSLEARYYGYTF. Here the CDR3 DNA reads TGTGCCAGCAGCTTGGAGGCCAGATACTATGGCTACACCTTC.

In regard to this clonotype: The germline gene is not matched at one end of the junction; a read error may be the cause. J is TRBJ1-1 and V is TRBV6-6; D may be TRBD1 (5 bases). CDR3 length equals 13 residues. Germline-derived CDR1 and CDR2 are MNHNY and SVGAGI (reference sequence). CDR3 residues: CASGYSGGTEAFF. CDR3 nucleotide sequence: TGTGCCAGCGGTTACTCGGGGGGAACTGAAGCTTTCTTT.

As regards this clonotype: A read error is possible here, since a much larger clone lies one base away. V gene TRBV28 combines with J gene TRBJ1-5; 8 nucleotides line up with TRBD1. Germline assignment: CDR1 MDHEN and CDR2 SYDVKM. This CDR3 is built from 18 residues. DNA of the CDR3: TGTGCCAACAGTTTATACGGCCAGGGGGCCTTAAGCAATCAGCCCCAGCATTTT. As protein: CANSLYGQGALSNQPQHF. The full variable domain, completed using reference TRBV28 and TRBJ1-5, is DVKVTQSSRYLVKRTGEKVFLECVQDMDHENMFWYRQDPGLGLRLIYFSYDVKMKEKGDIPEGYSVSREKKERFSLILESASTNQTSMYLCANSLYGQGALSNQPQHFGDGTRLSIL.

On this clonotype itself: A much larger clone lies one base from this, so it may be a read error. The genes are TRBV6-2 or TRBV6-3 and TRBJ2-3; 8 nucleotides match TRBD2. The CDR3 is 15 amino acids. From germline, CDR1 is MNHEY and CDR2 SVGEGT. The CDR3 region has the DNA TGTGCCAGCAGTTACTTGGGACTAGAGTCAGATACGCGGTATTTT. Its protein is CASSYLGLESDTRYF.

Ten or more counts support this clonotype. The chain combines TRBV6-2 or TRBV6-3 with TRBJ2-7; maybe TRBD1 (5 bases). The germline CDR1 and CDR2 sequences are MNHEY and SVGEGT. The CDR3 runs 13 residues. Deletions cut 8 bases from V and 6 bases from J, with 17 bases between. The CDR3 reads CASDQTGLREQYF. The DNA for the CDR3 is TGTGCCAGCGACCAAACAGGTCTCCGCGAGCAGTACTTC.

This chain connects TRBV29-1 to TRBJ1-4; D is possibly TRBD1 (5 bases). The CDR3 sequence is 16 residues long. Germline CDR1 reads SQVTM; CDR2 reads ANQGSEA. Deletions cut 0 bases from V and 0 bases from J, with 11 bases between. CDR3 bases: TGCAGCGTTGAAGACCCGGGGCAAGCAACTAATGAAAAACTGTTTTTT. As protein: CSVEDPGQATNEKLFF.

As concerns this clonotype: A much larger clone differs by one base, so this may be a read error. The chain has TRBV20-1 and TRBJ2-5, with 7 bases that match TRBD1. Looked up from germline, CDR1 is DFQATT and CDR2 is SNEGSKA (reference sequence). The CDR3 has 14 residues. The V gene end was trimmed by 4 bases and the J gene end by 7 bases; junction bases not matched to a gene: 12. Written as DNA, the CDR3 is TGCAGTGCTACGCCGGGACAGAATCAGGGGACCCAGTACTTC. Amino acids: CSATPGQNQGTQYF.

In this sample, this clonotype turned up a few times. This CDR3 reads CASSRHPNQPQHF. CDR3 bases: TGTGCCAGCAGTCGACACCCTAATCAGCCCCAGCATTTT. The chain carries TRBV7-2 and TRBJ1-5; no reliable D call. Per germline, CDR1 SGHTA and CDR2 FQGNSA. The V end was cut by 6 bases, the J end by 4 bases, with 10 bases between. The CDR3 runs 13 residues.

On this clonotype: The CDR3 does not end in the conserved phenylalanine or tryptophan, so this is likely a read error. The chain uses TRBV20-1 and TRBJ2-1, with 8 nucleotides matching TRBD2. The J segment lost 0 bases and the V segment lost 7 bases, leaving 5 bases of the junction unmatched. CDR1 is DFQATT, CDR2 SNEGSKA, per germline (reference sequence). CDR3 length: 14 amino acids. In DNA, the CDR3 is TGCAGTGTTCAAAGCGGGGGCTCCTACAATGAGCAGTTCATC. This sequence encodes CSVQSGGSYNEQFI.